The 9 T cell receptor beta chains below were found in one sample sequenced in a study of blood T cells in healthy people across ages. A second about 7 to 11 cycle PCR used barcoded and J-beta primers. TCRdb re-analysed the 5' RACE reads in MiXCR, keeping a single row per CDR3 protein. The sample consists of approximately 1,700,000 distinct CDR3 sequences, around 40% of them appearing once. Sequenced material: blood. The origin of the receptors is a human donor in good health.

The rearrangement uses TRBV7-2 and TRBJ2-3, with TRBD2 matching 12 bases. This CDR3 contains 17 residues. J lost 1 base, V lost 5 bases, and 7 bases had no gene match. Germline V gene sequence: CDR1 SGHTA, CDR2 FQGNSA. CDR3 in amino acids: CASSLGTSGFRTDTQYF. The CDR3, as DNA: TGTGCCAGCAGCCTCGGGACTAGCGGGTTCCGCACAGATACGCAGTATTTT.

This chain joins TRBV6-2 or TRBV6-3 and TRBJ1-1, with D perhaps TRBD1 (5 bases). CDR1 is MNHEY, CDR2 SVGEGT, per germline. Trimming pared 7 bases from V and 1 base from J, leaving 13 bases between. This CDR3 contains 14 residues. The CDR3 here is CASTTSGGNTEAFF. The CDR3 DNA reads as TGTGCCAGCACCACATCCGGGGGGAACACTGAAGCTTTCTTT.

This chain connects TRBV3-1 to TRBJ2-1; 9 bases align to TRBD1. CDR1 and CDR2 (germline): LGHDT, YNNKEL (reference sequence). The V and J ends lost 4 bases and 9 bases, in that order; junction bases with no gene match: 4. This CDR3 is 13 amino acids long. The CDR3 coding sequence is TGTGCCAGCAGCCGTGGGACAGGGACTGAGCAGTTCTTC. This encodes CASSRGTGTEQFF.

The gene calls are TRBV5-1 and TRBJ2-7; D call uncertain. The CDR3 extends over 15 amino acids. Germline lookup yields CDR1 SGHRS and CDR2 YFSETQ. The ends were cut back, 7 bases at V and 0 bases at J, with 17 bases in the middle. The CDR3 sequence is CASSGLLGSSYEQYF. The CDR3 nucleotides are TGCGCCAGCTCCGGGCTCCTGGGAAGCTCCTACGAGCAGTACTTC.

This clonotype was seen a few times. The V gene is TRBV29-1, the J gene TRBJ2-7; 10 bases match TRBD2. CDR1 is SQVTM, CDR2 ANQGSEA, per germline. This CDR3 has 15 residues. The CDR3 DNA sequence: TGCAGTGTGGTTGCTAGCGGGGGTGGATGGTACGAGCAGTACTTC. It yields the protein CSVVASGGGWYEQYF.

The chain is built from TRBV4-3 and TRBJ2-7; D is unclear. The V end lost 4 bases, the J end lost 2 bases, and 15 bases lay between the germline ends. Germline CDR1 reads LGHNA; CDR2 reads YSLEER. The CDR3 is made up of 15 amino acids. CDR3 nucleotides: TGCGCCAGCAGCCTATACAGAACCCTACCCTACGAGCAGTACTTC. Its translation is CASSLYRTLPYEQYF.

This clonotype was detected a few times. V is TRBV24-1 and J is TRBJ2-1; 8 bases match TRBD1. The germline gives CDR1 KGHDR, CDR2 SFDVKD. With 5 bases clipped from V and 5 bases from J, the junction kept 13 bases outside the gene matches. This CDR3 is built from 17 residues. Here the CDR3 DNA reads TGTGCCACCAGTGCCCCAAAGGGACAGGTGAATAACAATGAGCAGTTCTTC. As protein: CATSAPKGQVNNNEQFF.

The chain employs TRBV27 and TRBJ1-2, with no clear D. Trimming removed 10 bases from V and 4 bases from J, with 16 bases in between. Germline lookup yields CDR1 MNHEY and CDR2 SMNVEV (reference sequence). The CDR3 totals 13 residues. The DNA for the CDR3 is TGTGCCACCTTAGCATTCCCCTCCTATGGCTACACCTTC. Translated: CATLAFPSYGYTF.

The DNA of the CDR3 is TGCGCCAGCAGCCCCACCGGGGGAGATGAAGCTTTCTTT. Translated, it gives CASSPTGGDEAFF. The V gene is TRBV4-1, the J gene TRBJ1-1; weak D call: TRBD1 (5 bases). Per the germline V gene, CDR1 is MGHRA and CDR2 is YSYEKL. The CDR3 contains 13 residues. Trimming removed 4 bases at V and 7 bases at J, with 13 bases between.